This TCR beta chain was obtained from a study of cytomegalovirus exposure and HLA in healthy donors. This clone came up once. The CDR3 runs to 11 residues. Germline V CDR1 and CDR2: SNHLY, FYNNEI. Trimming took off 4 bases at V and 6 bases at J, with 6 bases between the two ends. Both 60 Vbeta primers and 13 Jbeta primers went into the PCR. Using immunoSEQ multiplex PCR, the repertoire was profiled, and TCRdb retains in-frame clones only, with some absent. The sample contains around 63,000 clones, roughly 84% of which appear only once. These donors, healthy bone marrow donors, were studied. The J gene is TRBJ1-1, the V gene TRBV2, with unresolved D. The specimen sequenced was PBMCs. This clonotype was sampled from a woman younger than 45 in good health and CMV-seronegative. The DNA of the CDR3 is TGTGCCAGCAGTGCGGGTCCTGAAGCTTTCTTT. It specifies CASSAGPEAFF.